Included here is one T cell receptor (beta chain) sequence, with context. The antigen is unknown. This sample was taken from a study of shared clonotypes between healthy human individuals. Background on the study: Each donor contributed plates that comprised three CD4 naive, three CD4 memory, two CD8 naive and one CD8 memory.

Per the germline V gene, CDR1 is SGHDT and CDR2 is YYEEEE. Deletions cut 2 bases from V and 0 bases from J, with 11 bases between. CDR3 length: 16 amino acids. Per the authors' pipeline: ImmunoSEQ sequences covered only the junction and lacked quality scores; filtering therefore differed. The repertoire was sequenced with immunoSEQ multiplex PCR; TCRdb's copy has only in-frame clones and lacks some. V and J calls and clone size are as listed in that table; D and trimming were resolved from the DNA. This table holds a few million clones, 93% found once. Study observations and caveats: The genetic and exposure-history diversity represented was limited by few donors.

The V gene is TRBV5-6, the J gene TRBJ1-4; D is perhaps TRBD1 (5 bases). The sequence came from a man aged 18 to 30 in good health. Some clones in this sample may be carry-over from other donors' samples. The sample taken for sequencing was naive CD4+ T cells from PBMCs. The subset was: CD45RA+ positively selected. DNA for the CDR3: TGTGCCAGCAGCTTTTTGGGGGGAGCAACTAATGAAAAACTGTTTTTT. It is translated as CASSFLGGATNEKLFF.